This entry features one T cell receptor (beta chain) sequence. Its antigen is unidentified. The V gene's germline CDR1 is SNHLY and CDR2 FYNNEI. Trimming removed 4 bases at V and 4 bases at J, with 14 bases between. The CDR3 runs 14 residues. These data belong to a study of shared clonotypes between healthy human individuals. About the study: Donors, aged 18 to 49, were two women and three men. General study points: In a handful of donors, around 5% of naive CD4 clonotypes appeared in common. Clonotypes not shared had lower generation probabilities than those common to all four donors.

Profiled with immunoSEQ multiplex PCR; TCRdb holds only in-frame clones, not every one. The data show about 2 million clones, 85% to 95% seen once. Donation came from healthy HIV-negative adults that had no recent acute infections or vaccinations. The origin of this receptor is a man between 18 and 35 years old in good health. The specimen sequenced was naive CD4+ T cells sorted from blood. The subset here: CD45RA+ positively selected. This chain joins TRBV2 and TRBJ2-7, with no clear D. CDR3 amino acids: CASSARTIIYEQYF. The CDR3 region has the DNA TGTGCCAGCAGTGCCCGGACCATAATTTACGAGCAGTACTTC.